The 3 T cell receptor beta chains given below trace back to one sample, sequenced in a study of T cell responses to AZD1222 COVID-19 vaccine. Sequencing used immunoSEQ multiplex PCR; TCRdb keeps in-frame clones, though not all of them. This sample carries roughly 67,000 clones, about nine tenths of them seen once, and the ten largest clones take less than 9.5%. The sample was peripheral blood, taken on day 0 of AZD1222 vaccination. These receptors came from an adult in good health.

The chain combines TRBV27 with TRBJ1-5, with D possibly TRBD1 on 5 matching bases. This CDR3 has 12 residues. The V and J ends lost 6 bases and 6 bases respectively, with 9 bases between them. Germline V gene data show CDR1 as MNHEY and CDR2 as SMNVEV (reference sequence). CDR3 sequence reads: CASSPRGQPQHF. The CDR3 DNA follows: TGTGCCAGCAGCCCTAGGGGTCAGCCCCAGCATTTT.

The V gene is TRBV7-8, the J gene TRBJ1-1, with 8 nucleotides matching TRBD1. With 5 bases clipped from V and 3 bases from J, the junction kept 8 bases outside the gene matches. CDR1 and CDR2 from the germline V gene are SGHVS and FQNEAQ. The CDR3 is 15 amino acids. The CDR3 nucleotides are TGTGCCAGCAGCACCCAGACAGGGGCCTACACTGAAGCTTTCTTT. It is translated as CASSTQTGAYTEAFF.

In this sample, this clone turned up a few times. This sequence joins TRBV5-6 and TRBJ2-7; D remains ambiguous. The germline V gene has CDR1 SGHDT and CDR2 YYEEEE. V was pared by 0 bases and J by 3 bases, with 10 bases between. The CDR3 covers 14 residues. The CDR3 nucleotides are TGTGCCAGCAGCTTGGGACCCTCTTTCTACGAGCAGTACTTC. It yields the protein CASSLGPSFYEQYF.